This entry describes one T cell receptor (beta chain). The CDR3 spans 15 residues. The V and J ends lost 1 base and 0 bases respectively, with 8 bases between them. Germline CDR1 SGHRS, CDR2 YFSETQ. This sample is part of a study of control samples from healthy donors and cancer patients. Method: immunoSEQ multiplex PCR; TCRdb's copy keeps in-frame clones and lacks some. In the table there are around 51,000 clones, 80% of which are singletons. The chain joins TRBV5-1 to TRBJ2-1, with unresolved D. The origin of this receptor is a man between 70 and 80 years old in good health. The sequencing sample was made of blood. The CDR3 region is CASSLYDSSYNEQFF. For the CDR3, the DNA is TGCGCCAGCAGCTTGTACGATAGCTCCTACAATGAGCAGTTCTTC. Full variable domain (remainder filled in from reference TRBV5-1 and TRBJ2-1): KAGVTQTPRYLIKTRGQQVTLSCSPISGHRSVSWYQQTPGQGLQFLFEYFSETQRNKGNFPGRFSGRQFSNSRSEMNVSTLELGDSALYLCASSLYDSSYNEQFFGPGTRLTVL.